Listed here are 8 T cell receptor beta chains from one sample, sequenced in a study of blood T cells in healthy people across ages. It was with a sample-barcoded 5' primer and a J-beta primer mix that a second PCR of roughly 7 to 12 cycles was run. TCRdb used MiXCR to reprocess the 5' RACE reads, holding one entry per CDR3 protein. In the table there are around 580,000 distinct CDR3 sequences, around 48% of which are singletons. The sample comprised blood. These receptors all stem from a man older than 75 in good health.

V usage is TRBV7-3 and J usage is TRBJ1-1; D unclear. The V end lost 4 bases, the J end lost 2 bases, and 8 bases lay between the germline ends. Germline V gene lookup returns CDR1 SGHTA and CDR2 FQGTGA. The CDR3 spans 13 residues. CDR3 nucleotide sequence: TGTGCCAGCAGCTCAGAGTCCAACACTGAAGCTTTCTTT. Protein product: CASSSESNTEAFF. Filled out from reference TRBV7-3 and TRBJ1-1, the complete variable domain reads GAGVSQTPSNKVTEKGKYVELRCDPISGHTALYWYRQSLGQGPEFLIYFQGTGAADDSGLPNDRFFAVRPEGSVSTLKIQRTERGDSAVYLCASSSESNTEAFFGQGTRLTVV.

Remarks on this clonotype: A much larger clone is a single base away; this may be a read error. The chain combines TRBV6-6 with TRBJ2-1; 9 nucleotides line up with TRBD2. CDR1 and CDR2 (germline): MNHNY, SVGAGI (reference sequence). CDR3 length equals 15 residues. In nucleotides, the CDR3 is TGTGCCAGCAGTGAGAGACTAGCGGCTTACACTGAGCAGTTCTTC. It specifies CASSERLAAYTEQFF.

The V and J genes are TRBV4-3 and TRBJ1-5; possible D gene TRBD1, 6 bases. The germline V gene encodes CDR1 LGHNA and CDR2 YSLEER. V lost 6 bases, J lost 2 bases, and 14 bases lay in between. The CDR3 spans 15 residues. Here the CDR3 reads CASSLDRNGNQPQHF. The CDR3 DNA follows: TGCGCCAGCAGTCTCGACAGGAACGGCAATCAGCCCCAGCATTTT.

Concerning this clonotype itself: Since a much larger clone is just one base distant, this may be a read error. The chain couples TRBV6-6 to TRBJ1-2; D is undetermined. The length of the CDR3 is 13 residues. The germline V gene has CDR1 MNHNY and CDR2 SVGAGI (reference sequence). Trimming stripped 8 bases from V and 0 bases from J, with 10 bases between. The CDR3 sequence: CASESRTNYGYTF. In DNA form, the CDR3 reads TGTGCCAGCGAGAGCCGGACTAACTATGGCTACACCTTC.

V and J are TRBV5-1 and TRBJ1-3; D gene unclear. Trimming took 0 bases from V and 3 from J, leaving 13 bases between them. This CDR3 spans 16 amino acids. Germline values: CDR1 SGHRS, CDR2 YFSETQ. The CDR3 reads CASSLGRTLGGNTIYF. The CDR3 DNA follows: TGCGCCAGCAGCTTGGGAAGGACCCTGGGTGGAAACACCATATATTTT.

This rearrangement joins TRBV28 to TRBJ1-2; no clear D gene. The CDR3 has 16 amino acids. Trimming left V 8 bases short and J 8 bases short, with 27 bases between. In germline, CDR1 is MDHEN, CDR2 SYDVKM. The chain's CDR3 is CASLSPSSGRGWGYTF. In nucleotides, the CDR3 is TGTGCCAGCCTTTCCCCCAGCTCGGGCCGCGGGTGGGGCTACACCTTC.

The chain joins TRBV7-4 to TRBJ1-5; 7 bases line up with TRBD1. The CDR3 consists of 22 residues. The trim removed 3 bases at V and 2 bases at J, leaving 25 bases unmatched. Germline V gene sequence: CDR1 SGHVT, CDR2 SQSDAQ. This chain's CDR3 is CASSFEGGLRKKWGPRNQPQHF. CDR3 sequence (DNA): TGTGCCAGCAGCTTCGAAGGGGGCCTCAGGAAGAAATGGGGCCCACGCAATCAGCCCCAGCATTTT.

The rearrangement links TRBV7-3 to TRBJ2-5, with D tentatively TRBD1 or TRBD2 (5 bases each). The CDR3 consists of 16 residues. V lost 5 bases and J lost 1, with 17 bases in between. Looked up from germline, CDR1 is SGHTA and CDR2 is FQGTGA. In DNA, the CDR3 is TGTGCCAGCAGCCTTGGAGATAGGGGACCCCAAGAGACCCAGTACTTC. Protein sequence: CASSLGDRGPQETQYF.